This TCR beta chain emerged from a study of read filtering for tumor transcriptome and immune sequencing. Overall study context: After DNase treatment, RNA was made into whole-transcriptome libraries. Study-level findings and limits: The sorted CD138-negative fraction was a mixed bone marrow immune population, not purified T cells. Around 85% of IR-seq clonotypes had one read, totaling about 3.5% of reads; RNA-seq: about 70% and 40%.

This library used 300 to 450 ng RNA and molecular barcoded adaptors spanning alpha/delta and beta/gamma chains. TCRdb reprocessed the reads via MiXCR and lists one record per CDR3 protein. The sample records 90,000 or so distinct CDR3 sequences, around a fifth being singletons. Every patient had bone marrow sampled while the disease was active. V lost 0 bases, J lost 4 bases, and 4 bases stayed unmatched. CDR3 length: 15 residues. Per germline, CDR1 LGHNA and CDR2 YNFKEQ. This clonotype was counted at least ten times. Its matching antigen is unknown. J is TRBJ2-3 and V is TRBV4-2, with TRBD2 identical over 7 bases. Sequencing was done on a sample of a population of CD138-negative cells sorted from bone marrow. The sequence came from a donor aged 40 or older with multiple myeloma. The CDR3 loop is CASSQEGGVPDTQYF. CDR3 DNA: TGTGCCAGCAGCCAAGAGGGGGGGGTGCCAGATACGCAGTATTTT.